What follows are 3 T cell receptor beta chains derived from one specimen sequenced in a study of beta chain features in type 1 diabetes. General study results and limits: There was a moderate but significant shortening of TCRB CDR3s in all four CD4+ subsets of Type 1 diabetes patients.

For these TCRs, the target antigens are not known. Every isolated RNA sample was fully reverse transcribed, so sequencing captured expressed TCRB transcripts. Assay: immunoSEQ multiplex PCR; the TCRdb copy retains only in-frame clones and omits some. The sample records a few hundred thousand clones, roughly a tenth being singletons. The sample taken for sequencing was naive CD4+ T cells from blood. Receptors originate from a man younger than 45 with type 1 diabetes.

V gene TRBV30 combines with J gene TRBJ1-5; TRBD1 might be the D (6 bases). Trimming took off 2 bases at V and 5 bases at J, with 10 bases between the two ends. This CDR3 contains 13 residues. Germline lookup yields CDR1 GTSNPN and CDR2 SVGIG (reference sequence). CDR3 amino acids: CAWSIQGHQPQHF. Written as DNA, the CDR3 is TGTGCCTGGAGTATCCAGGGGCATCAGCCCCAGCATTTT.

The rearrangement uses TRBV28 and TRBJ1-5; D unresolved. Germline V gives CDR1 MDHEN, CDR2 SYDVKM. The CDR3 consists of 14 residues. Trimming stripped 2 bases from V and 3 bases from J, with 8 bases between. The CDR3 is CASSLTQHNQPQHF. CDR3 in DNA: TGTGCCAGCAGTTTAACACAGCACAATCAGCCCCAGCATTTT. The whole variable domain, remainder taken from reference TRBV28 and TRBJ1-5, is DVKVTQSSRYLVKRTGEKVFLECVQDMDHENMFWYRQDPGLGLRLIYFSYDVKMKEKGDIPEGYSVSREKKERFSLILESASTNQTSMYLCASSLTQHNQPQHFGDGTRLSIL.

V gene TRBV7-2 combines with J gene TRBJ2-5; D is perhaps TRBD2 (6 bases). CDR1 and CDR2 (germline): SGHTA, FQGNSA. This CDR3 contains 13 residues. Trimming removed 6 bases at V and 5 bases at J, with 13 bases between. The CDR3 spells CASRTGGVETQYF. CDR3 coding DNA: TGTGCCAGCAGGACTGGAGGGGTTGAGACCCAGTACTTC. Filled out from reference TRBV7-2 and TRBJ2-5, the complete variable domain reads GAGVSQSPSNKVTEKGKDVELRCDPISGHTALYWYRQSLGQGLEFLIYFQGNSAPDKSGLPSDRFSAERTGGSVSTLTIQRTQQEDSAVYLCASRTGGVETQYFGPGTRLLVL.